These 32 T cell receptor beta chains share one sample of origin, sequenced in a study of OX40 agonist ivuxolimab in advanced cancers. The protocol was immunoSEQ multiplex PCR, while the TCRdb copy is restricted to in-frame clones and leaves out a portion. The sample records some 74,000 clones, approximately 92% being singletons. The specimen comprised CD4+ or CD8+ T cells sorted from blood, sampled in a trial of the OX40 agonist ivuxolimab. The receptor source for this set is an adult with an advanced solid tumor such as melanoma, head and neck, liver or kidney cancer.

The chain employs TRBV28 and TRBJ1-4, with a weak D call TRBD1 (5 bases). V lost 6 bases to trimming and J lost 5 bases, with 16 bases between them. Germline loops: CDR1 MDHEN, CDR2 SYDVKM. CDR3 length: 15 amino acids. The CDR3 DNA reads TGTGCCAGCAGACCATTCGGGTCAGGGAATGAAAAACTGTTTTTT. It encodes CASRPFGSGNEKLFF.

A single count supports this clone. CDR3 in amino acids: CASSEGLAGTDTQYF. CDR3 in DNA: TGCGCCAGCAGTGAGGGACTAGCTGGCACAGATACGCAGTATTTT. V is TRBV10-1 and J is TRBJ2-3; 8 nucleotides align to TRBD2. With V trimmed by 2 bases and J by 1 base, 2 bases remained unmatched. The CDR3 is 15 amino acids. Per germline, CDR1 WNHNN and CDR2 SYGVQD (reference sequence).

The genes are TRBV10-3 and TRBJ1-1; 10 nucleotides agree with TRBD1. V lost 6 bases, J lost 2 bases, and 3 bases stayed unmatched. Germline V gene lookup returns CDR1 ENHRY and CDR2 SYGVKD. This CDR3 comprises 14 residues. The chain's CDR3 is CAIRRQGANTEAFF. CDR3 coding DNA: TGTGCCATCAGGCGACAGGGGGCAAACACTGAAGCTTTCTTT.

V and J are TRBV5-6 and TRBJ2-2; D ambiguous. This CDR3 is built from 13 residues. The germline CDR1 and CDR2 sequences are SGHDT and YYEEEE. V lost 0 bases and J lost 7, with 7 bases in between. This CDR3 reads CASSLGLLGELFF. CDR3 nucleotide sequence: TGTGCCAGCAGCTTGGGTTTGCTCGGGGAGCTGTTTTTT.

This rearrangement joins TRBV28 to TRBJ1-5; possibly TRBD1 for D (6 bases). V was clipped by 3 bases and J by 3 bases, with 12 bases between them. Germline-derived CDR1 and CDR2 are MDHEN and SYDVKM. The CDR3 loop spans 15 amino acids. The CDR3 loop reads CASSFGGGYNQPQHF. As DNA, the CDR3 is TGTGCCAGCAGTTTTGGGGGGGGCTACAATCAGCCCCAGCATTTT.

This chain joins TRBV19 and TRBJ2-7; D may be TRBD1 (6 bases). Deletions cut 4 bases from V and 0 bases from J, with 13 bases between. The germline V gene encodes CDR1 LNHDA and CDR2 SQIVND (reference sequence). This CDR3 region has 15 residues. Here the CDR3 DNA reads TGTGCCAGTAGTAACTCCCGGACAGTCTCCTACGAGCAGTACTTC. Translation gives CASSNSRTVSYEQYF.

The chain combines TRBV5-1 with TRBJ2-5; D unresolved. Germline loops: CDR1 SGHRS, CDR2 YFSETQ. The CDR3 runs 13 residues. The V and J ends lost 0 bases and 1 base respectively, with 4 bases between them. The CDR3 loop reads CASSLAVQETQYF. In nucleotides, the CDR3 is TGCGCCAGCAGCTTGGCCGTCCAAGAGACCCAGTACTTC.

This clone was counted a single time. The CDR3 bases are TGTGCCAGCAGGGGACTAGCGGACGATACGCAGTATTTT. It encodes CASRGLADDTQYF. The chain recombines TRBV2 with TRBJ2-3, with TRBD2 identical over 11 bases. V trimming: 6 bases; J trimming: 6 bases; junction bases outside the gene matches: 2. Per germline, CDR1 SNHLY and CDR2 FYNNEI. This CDR3 region has 13 residues.

The chain combines TRBV2 with TRBJ2-5, with D possibly TRBD1 on 5 matching bases. This CDR3 region has 13 residues. CDR1 SNHLY and CDR2 FYNNEI come from the germline V gene. Trimming left V 10 bases short and J 3 bases short, with 15 bases between. CDR3 amino acids: CATKGSREETQYF. CDR3 coding DNA: TGTGCCACGAAAGGCTCCAGGGAAGAGACCCAGTACTTC.

The chain employs TRBV7-3 and TRBJ2-6; TRBD2 agrees at 8 bases. Per the germline V gene, CDR1 is SGHTA and CDR2 is FQGTGA. Trimming took 7 bases from V and 10 from J; bases not matched to a gene: 6. This CDR3 contains 13 residues. CDR3 sequence reads: CASNSGTGNVLTF. CDR3 in DNA: TGTGCCAGCAATAGCGGGACGGGGAACGTCCTGACTTTC.

This clone was detected only once. CDR3 in amino acids: CASSLLAGEDTEAFF. Here the CDR3 DNA reads TGTGCCAGCAGTTTACTAGCGGGGGAGGACACTGAAGCTTTCTTT. The V call is TRBV28, the J call TRBJ1-1; D is possibly TRBD1 (5 bases). Trimming removed 2 bases from V and 3 bases from J, with 13 bases in between. The CDR3 is made up of 15 amino acids. Germline V gene lookup returns CDR1 MDHEN and CDR2 SYDVKM.

The chain carries TRBV4-1 and TRBJ1-5, with 10 positions matching TRBD1. From germline, CDR1 is MGHRA and CDR2 YSYEKL. The CDR3 extends over 19 amino acids. Losses at the gene ends were 1 base for V and 3 bases for J; bases not matched to a gene: 12. CDR3 DNA: TGCGCCAGCAGCCAAGTAAGGTCCGGGACAGGGGCCTCCAATCAGCCCCAGCATTTT. It yields the protein CASSQVRSGTGASNQPQHF.

The chain employs TRBV2 and TRBJ2-3; D is ambiguous. CDR3 length: 15 residues. Germline V lookup: CDR1 SNHLY, CDR2 FYNNEI. Trimming removed 1 base at V and 2 bases at J, with 10 bases between. The CDR3 coding sequence is TGTGCCAGCAGTGAAGACTATCAAAACACAGATACGCAGTATTTT. This translates into CASSEDYQNTDTQYF.

V gene TRBV5-1 combines with J gene TRBJ1-2; D possibly corresponds to TRBD1 (6 bases). The length of the CDR3 is 14 residues. Trimming removed 5 bases from V and 2 bases from J, with 13 bases in between. Germline CDR1 reads SGHRS; CDR2 reads YFSETQ. The CDR3 loop reads CASSFGDKNYGYTF. The CDR3 DNA reads TGCGCCAGCAGTTTCGGGGACAAGAACTATGGCTACACCTTC.

The CDR3 sequence is CASSPREGSLYEQYF. The CDR3, as DNA: TGTGCCAGCTCACCACGGGAGGGAAGCTTATACGAGCAGTACTTC. The rearrangement joins TRBV18 to TRBJ2-7; TRBD2 matches 7 bases. The V and J ends lost 1 base and 4 bases, in that order; junction bases with no gene match: 7. CDR3 length: 15 residues. Germline values: CDR1 KGHSH, CDR2 LQKENI.

The chain recombines TRBV18 with TRBJ2-1; maybe TRBD2 (7 bases). The CDR3 spans 19 residues. Germline loops: CDR1 KGHSH, CDR2 LQKENI. Between the trimmed V and J ends, which lost 2 bases and 7 bases, there was a span of 27 bases. The CDR3 bases are TGTGCCAGCTCACCAGAGACAGGAGGACGAGGACTAGGGTCTAATGAGCAGTTCTTC. Amino acid sequence: CASSPETGGRGLGSNEQFF.

The CDR3 nucleotides are TGTGCCACCAGCAGCGTGACTAGCGGGAGTTCCGAGCAGTACTTC. Residues: CATSSVTSGSSEQYF. The rearrangement uses TRBV15 and TRBJ2-7; 12 nucleotides agree with TRBD2. V shed 3 bases and J 6 bases; nucleotides not matched to a gene: 6. This CDR3 has 15 residues. The germline V gene has CDR1 LNHNV and CDR2 YYDKDF (reference sequence).

The sample holds one count of this clone. The chain joins TRBV28 to TRBJ2-5; TRBD2 matches 13 bases. The CDR3 length is 15 residues. The germline V gene encodes CDR1 MDHEN and CDR2 SYDVKM. The J segment lost 5 bases and the V segment lost 2 bases, leaving 2 bases of the junction unmatched. The CDR3 loop is CASSLVTSGGETQYF. CDR3 DNA: TGTGCCAGCAGTTTAGTGACTAGCGGGGGGGAGACCCAGTACTTC.

The chain employs TRBV9 and TRBJ2-1; 8 nucleotides align to TRBD1. Germline-derived CDR1 and CDR2 are SGDLS and YYNGEE. The CDR3 loop spans 18 amino acids. The V gene end was trimmed by 3 bases and the J gene end by 3 bases; junction bases not matched to a gene: 14. The CDR3 DNA sequence: TGTGCCAGCAGCGCCCCAGCTATGGGACAGGCATTCTACAATGAGCAGTTCTTC. It translates to CASSAPAMGQAFYNEQFF.

The V gene is TRBV18, the J gene TRBJ2-1; TRBD2 matches at 12 bases. Trimming at V came to 3 bases and at J to 6 bases, leaving 6 bases not matched to a gene. The CDR3 runs to 16 residues. The germline V gene has CDR1 KGHSH and CDR2 LQKENI. CDR3 bases: TGTGCCAGCTCACCTCTAGCGGGAGGGCCCTCCAATGAGCAGTTCTTC. Amino acid sequence: CASSPLAGGPSNEQFF.

J is TRBJ2-5 and V is TRBV23-1; 9 positions match TRBD1. TRBV23-1 is an ORF, with its function uncertain. There are 14 residues in the CDR3. The CDR3 protein is CVPRQGGRQETQYF. CDR3 in DNA: TGCGTTCCGCGACAGGGGGGTCGCCAAGAGACCCAGTACTTC.

The chain is built from TRBV29-1 and TRBJ2-5; 10 bases line up with TRBD2. Looked up from germline, CDR1 is SQVTM and CDR2 is ANQGSEA. The CDR3 length is 13 residues. Unmatched junction bases numbered 4, after V lost 8 bases and J lost 1 base. CDR3 protein: CSSGLASQETQYF. The DNA for the CDR3 is TGCAGCTCGGGACTAGCGAGCCAAGAGACCCAGTACTTC.

The CDR3 DNA reads as TGTGCCAGCAGAGTGGGGACTATGTGGCTCCACGAGCAGTACTTC. This sequence encodes CASRVGTMWLHEQYF. V is TRBV6-1 and J is TRBJ2-7; 7 positions agree with TRBD2. CDR3 length: 15 residues. In germline, CDR1 is MNHNS, CDR2 SASEGT. Trimming cost V 6 bases and J 5 bases; bases outside gene matches: 13.

The V gene is TRBV28, the J gene TRBJ2-2; D is unclear. Germline assignment: CDR1 MDHEN and CDR2 SYDVKM. This CDR3 region has 13 residues. Trimming cost V 6 bases and J 6 bases, with 11 bases left between them. The CDR3 protein is CASSLTGSGELFF. CDR3 coding DNA: TGTGCCAGCAGCCTAACCGGATCCGGGGAGCTGTTTTTT.

This sequence joins TRBV7-9 and TRBJ2-7, with no clear D. V lost 2 bases and J 2 bases, leaving 4 bases between the germline ends. This CDR3 contains 12 residues. Germline V gene lookup returns CDR1 SEHNR and CDR2 FQNEAQ (reference sequence). CDR3 sequence reads: CASSLSAYEQYF. As DNA, the CDR3 is TGTGCCAGCAGCTTAAGCGCCTACGAGCAGTACTTC.

V usage is TRBV5-4 and J usage is TRBJ2-3; 14 nucleotides agree with TRBD2. This CDR3 has 17 residues. V was clipped by 3 bases and J by 5 bases; unmatched bases: 8. Looked up from germline, CDR1 is SGHNT and CDR2 is YYREEE (reference sequence). The CDR3 DNA sequence: TGTGCCAGCAGCTCCGGACTAGCGGGAGGTATGGGAGATACGCAGTATTTT. Its translation: CASSSGLAGGMGDTQYF.

The chain uses TRBV7-9 and TRBJ2-5; tentative D call: TRBD1 (6 bases). Between the trimmed V and J ends, which lost 3 bases and 2 bases, there was a span of 13 bases. Germline CDR1 reads SEHNR; CDR2 reads FQNEAQ (reference sequence). This CDR3 contains 15 residues. This CDR3 is CASSFPVGQQETQYF. The CDR3, as DNA: TGTGCCAGCAGCTTTCCCGTTGGACAGCAAGAGACCCAGTACTTC.

The table lists this clone with a count of one. V gene TRBV5-4 combines with J gene TRBJ2-7; D could derive from TRBD1 or TRBD2 (6 bases each). V dropped 2 bases and J dropped 0 bases, with 15 bases sitting between them. There are 16 residues in the CDR3. From germline, CDR1 is SGHNT and CDR2 YYREEE (reference sequence). CDR3 sequence reads: CASSFGGGTISYEQYF. The CDR3 nucleotides read TGTGCCAGCAGCTTTGGAGGGGGGACGATCTCCTACGAGCAGTACTTC.

The J gene is TRBJ2-2, the V gene TRBV4-1, with D unclear. V shed 4 bases and J shed 8 bases, with 17 bases lying between them. There are 15 residues in the CDR3. Germline V gives CDR1 MGHRA, CDR2 YSYEKL. The CDR3 here is CASSRNSRASGELFF. The CDR3 bases are TGCGCCAGCAGCCGTAATTCCCGGGCTTCTGGGGAGCTGTTTTTT.

The chain joins TRBV28 to TRBJ1-2; 7 bases agree with TRBD1. Germline lookup yields CDR1 MDHEN and CDR2 SYDVKM. V was pared by 6 bases and J by 5 bases, with 3 bases of the junction left unmatched. The CDR3 spans 12 residues. CDR3 in DNA: TGTGCCAGCAGCGGACAGGCTTATGGCTACACCTTC. Its protein is CASSGQAYGYTF.

The chain has TRBV2 and TRBJ2-7, with a weak D call TRBD2 (5 bases). The CDR3 is made up of 14 amino acids. Trimming removed 4 bases at V and 2 bases at J, with 12 bases between. Germline CDR1 is SNHLY and CDR2 is FYNNEI. CDR3 in DNA: TGTGCCAGCAGTGCAGGACTCCTTCCCTACGAGCAGTACTTC. This translates into CASSAGLLPYEQYF.

The genes are TRBV5-1 and TRBJ2-1; D gene uncertain. Germline V gene data show CDR1 as SGHRS and CDR2 as YFSETQ. The CDR3 covers 11 residues. Trimming removed 4 bases from V and 4 bases from J, with 3 bases in between. The chain's CDR3 is CASSAYNEQFF. In DNA form, the CDR3 reads TGCGCCAGCAGCGCTTACAATGAGCAGTTCTTC.